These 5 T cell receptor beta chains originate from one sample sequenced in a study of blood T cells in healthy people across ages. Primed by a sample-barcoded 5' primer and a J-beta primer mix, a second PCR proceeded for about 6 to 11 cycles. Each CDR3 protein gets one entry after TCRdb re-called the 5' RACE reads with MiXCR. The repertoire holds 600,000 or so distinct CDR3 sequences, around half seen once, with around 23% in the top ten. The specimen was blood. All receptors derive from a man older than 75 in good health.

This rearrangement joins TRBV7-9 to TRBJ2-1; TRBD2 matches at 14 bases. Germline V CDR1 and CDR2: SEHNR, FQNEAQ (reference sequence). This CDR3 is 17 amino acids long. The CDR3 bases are TGTGTTAGCAGTCGGATGGGGACTAGCGGGGGCTCCAATGAGCAGTTCTTC. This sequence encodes CVSSRMGTSGGSNEQFF.

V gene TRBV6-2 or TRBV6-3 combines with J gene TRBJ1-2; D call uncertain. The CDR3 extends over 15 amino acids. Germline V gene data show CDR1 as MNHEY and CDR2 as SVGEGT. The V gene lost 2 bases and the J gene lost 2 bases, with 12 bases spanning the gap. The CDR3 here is CASSYDQALNYGYTF. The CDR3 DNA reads TGTGCCAGCAGTTACGACCAGGCTCTGAACTATGGCTACACCTTC.

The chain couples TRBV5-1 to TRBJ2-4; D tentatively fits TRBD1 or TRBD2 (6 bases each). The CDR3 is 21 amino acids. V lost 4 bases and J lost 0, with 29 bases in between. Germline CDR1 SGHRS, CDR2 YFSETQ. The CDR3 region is CASSPEGDGTTWAIAKNIQYF. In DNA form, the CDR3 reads TGCGCCAGCAGCCCGGAGGGGGACGGGACCACTTGGGCAATAGCCAAAAACATTCAGTACTTC.

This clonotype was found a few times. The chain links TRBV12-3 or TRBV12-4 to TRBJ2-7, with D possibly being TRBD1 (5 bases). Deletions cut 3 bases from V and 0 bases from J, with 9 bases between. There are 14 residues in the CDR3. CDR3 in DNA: TGTGCCAGCAGTTTGACAGCAGGCTCCTACGAGCAGTACTTC. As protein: CASSLTAGSYEQYF.

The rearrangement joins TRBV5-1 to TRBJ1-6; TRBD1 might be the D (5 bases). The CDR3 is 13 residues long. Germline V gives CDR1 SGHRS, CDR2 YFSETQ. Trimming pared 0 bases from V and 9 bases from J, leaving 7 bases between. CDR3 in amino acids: CASSLETGSPLHF. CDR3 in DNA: TGCGCCAGCAGCTTGGAAACAGGTTCACCCCTCCACTTT. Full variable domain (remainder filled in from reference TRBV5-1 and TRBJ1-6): KAGVTQTPRYLIKTRGQQVTLSCSPISGHRSVSWYQQTPGQGLQFLFEYFSETQRNKGNFPGRFSGRQFSNSRSEMNVSTLELGDSALYLCASSLETGSPLHFGNGTRLTVT.